The following is a T cell receptor beta chain sequence with its context. The antigen remains unidentified. The sample comes from a study of CD8 T cells in ankylosing spondylitis. Germline CDR1 and CDR2: MNHEY and SVGEGT. The trim removed 6 bases at V and 4 bases at J, leaving 10 bases unmatched. The CDR3 is made up of 16 amino acids. Broader study findings: Both synovial fluid and blood in reactive arthritis had previously been reported to carry some motif variants. Clones tied to disease were said to be significantly enriched in matched ankylosing spondylitis synovial fluid. Characteristic of ankylosing spondylitis blood, it appeared, was a TCR beta motif comprising about 8 highly homologous variants.

TCR beta libraries were made by quantitative 5'-RACE with molecular barcodes. TCRdb re-analysed the 5' RACE reads in MiXCR, keeping a single row per CDR3 protein. Of around 150,000 distinct CDR3 sequences detected, approximately 7.3% appear once; the ten largest clones hold around 11%. The sequence was obtained from a female donor with ankylosing spondylitis or in good health (not recorded which). The material sequenced was blood, either unsorted or a sorted T cell fraction (not recorded which). The gene calls are TRBV6-2 or TRBV6-3 and TRBJ2-7, with 12 bases lining up with TRBD2. This CDR3 reads CASSRGLAGYPYEQYF. Here the CDR3 DNA reads TGTGCCAGCAGCCGCGGACTAGCGGGGTACCCTTACGAGCAGTACTTC.